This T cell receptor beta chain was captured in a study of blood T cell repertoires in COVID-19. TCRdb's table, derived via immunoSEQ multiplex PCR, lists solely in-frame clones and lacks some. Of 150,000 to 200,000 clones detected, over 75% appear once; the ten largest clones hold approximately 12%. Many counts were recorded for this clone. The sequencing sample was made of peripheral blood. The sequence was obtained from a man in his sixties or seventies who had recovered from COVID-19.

The CDR3 spells CASSLAGRTYEQYF. CDR3 coding DNA: TGCGCCAGCAGCTTGGCAGGGCGGACCTACGAGCAGTACTTC. The chain is built from TRBV5-1 and TRBJ2-7; D may be TRBD1 (5 bases). Per germline, CDR1 SGHRS and CDR2 YFSETQ. Trimming took 0 bases from V and 2 from J, leaving 9 bases between them. This CDR3 spans 14 amino acids.